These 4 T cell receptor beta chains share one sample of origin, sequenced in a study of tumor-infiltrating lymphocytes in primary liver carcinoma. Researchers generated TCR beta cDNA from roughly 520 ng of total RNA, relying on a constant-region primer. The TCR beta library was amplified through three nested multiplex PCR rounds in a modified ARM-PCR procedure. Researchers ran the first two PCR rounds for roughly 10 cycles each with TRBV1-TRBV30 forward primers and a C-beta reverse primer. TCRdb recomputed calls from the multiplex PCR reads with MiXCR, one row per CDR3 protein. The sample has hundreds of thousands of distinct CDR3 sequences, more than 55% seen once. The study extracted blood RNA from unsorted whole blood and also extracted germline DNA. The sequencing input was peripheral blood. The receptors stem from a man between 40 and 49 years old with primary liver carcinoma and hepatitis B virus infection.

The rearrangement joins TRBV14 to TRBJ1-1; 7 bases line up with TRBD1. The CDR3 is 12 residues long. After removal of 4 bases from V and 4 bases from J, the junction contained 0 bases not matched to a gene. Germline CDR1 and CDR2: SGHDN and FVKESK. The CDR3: CASSRTGTEAFF. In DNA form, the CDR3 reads TGTGCCAGCAGCCGGACAGGCACTGAAGCTTTCTTT.

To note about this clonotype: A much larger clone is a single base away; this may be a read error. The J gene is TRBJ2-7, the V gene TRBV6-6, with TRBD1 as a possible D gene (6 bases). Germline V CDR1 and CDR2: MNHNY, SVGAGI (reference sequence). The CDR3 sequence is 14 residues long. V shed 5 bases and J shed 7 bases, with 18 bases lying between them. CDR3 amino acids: CASSLGFARGEQYF. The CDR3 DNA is TGTGCCAGCAGTCTGGGCTTCGCGAGGGGGGAGCAGTACTTC.

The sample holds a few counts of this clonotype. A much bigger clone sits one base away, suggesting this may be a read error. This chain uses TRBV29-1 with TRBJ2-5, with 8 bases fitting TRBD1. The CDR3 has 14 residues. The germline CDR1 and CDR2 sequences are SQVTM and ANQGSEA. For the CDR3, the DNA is TGCAGCGTGGACAGGGCCGGGACGCAAGAGACCCAGCACTTC. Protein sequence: CSVDRAGTQETQHF.

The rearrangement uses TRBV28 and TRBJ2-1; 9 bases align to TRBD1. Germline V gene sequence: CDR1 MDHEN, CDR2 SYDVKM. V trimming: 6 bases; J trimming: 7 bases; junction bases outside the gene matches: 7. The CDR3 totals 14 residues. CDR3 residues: CASRPRDRVNEQFF. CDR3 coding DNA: TGTGCCAGCAGGCCGCGGGACAGGGTTAATGAGCAGTTCTTC.